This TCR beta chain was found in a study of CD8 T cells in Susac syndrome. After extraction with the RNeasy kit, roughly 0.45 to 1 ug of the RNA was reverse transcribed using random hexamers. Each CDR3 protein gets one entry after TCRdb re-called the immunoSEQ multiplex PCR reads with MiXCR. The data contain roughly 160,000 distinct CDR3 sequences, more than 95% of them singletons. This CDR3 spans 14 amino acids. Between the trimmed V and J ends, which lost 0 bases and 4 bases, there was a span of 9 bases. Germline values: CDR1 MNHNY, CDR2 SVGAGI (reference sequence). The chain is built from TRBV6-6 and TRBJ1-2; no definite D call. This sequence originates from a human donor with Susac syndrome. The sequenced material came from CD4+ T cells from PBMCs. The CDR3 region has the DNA TGTGCCAGCAGTTACTCGAGTGGATCCTATGGCTACACCTTC. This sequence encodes CASSYSSGSYGYTF.